This TCR beta chain stems from a study of blood T cell repertoires in COVID-19. Study information: Whether acute or convalescent, the COVID-19 samples came from the United States, Italy and Spain.

Assay used: immunoSEQ multiplex PCR; TCRdb lists only in-frame clones, some missing. The sample carries around 260,000 clones, 80% to 85% recorded once. The specimen was peripheral blood. This clonotype originated in a person between 70 and 80 years old with COVID-19, enrolled during active disease.

The CDR3 loop is CASSLVDGRANEQYF. In DNA form, the CDR3 reads TGTGCCAGCAGCTTGGTGGATGGCAGGGCCAACGAGCAGTACTTC. The chain joins TRBV5-6 to TRBJ2-7; D might be TRBD1 (5 bases). This CDR3 has 15 residues. The V and J ends lost 0 bases and 5 bases respectively, with 15 bases between them. Germline CDR1 SGHDT, CDR2 YYEEEE.